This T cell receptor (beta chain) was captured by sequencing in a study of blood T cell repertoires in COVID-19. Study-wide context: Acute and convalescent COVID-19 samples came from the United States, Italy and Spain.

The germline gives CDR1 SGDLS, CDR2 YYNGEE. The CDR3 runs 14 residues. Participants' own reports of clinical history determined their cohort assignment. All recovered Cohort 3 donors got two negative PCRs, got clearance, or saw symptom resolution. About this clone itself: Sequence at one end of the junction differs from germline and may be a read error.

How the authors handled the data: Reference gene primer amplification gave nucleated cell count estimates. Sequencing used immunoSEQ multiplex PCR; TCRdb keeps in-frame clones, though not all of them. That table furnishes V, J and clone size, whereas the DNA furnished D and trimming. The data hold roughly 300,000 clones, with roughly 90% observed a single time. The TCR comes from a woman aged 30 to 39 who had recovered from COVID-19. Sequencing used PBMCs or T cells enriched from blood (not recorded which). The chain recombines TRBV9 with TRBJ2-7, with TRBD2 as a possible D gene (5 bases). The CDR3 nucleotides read TGTGCCAGCAGCCCCGAGGGAACTAGTTACGCGCAGTACTTC. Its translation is CASSPEGTSYAQYF. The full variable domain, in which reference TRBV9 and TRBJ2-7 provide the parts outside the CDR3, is DSGVTQTPKHLITATGQRVTLRCSPRSGDLSVYWYQQSLDQGLQFLIQYYNGEERAKGNILERFSAQQFPDLHSELNLSSLELGDSALYFCASSPEGTSYAQYFGPGTRLTVT.